This T cell receptor (beta chain) stems from a study of post-analysis software for immune sequencing data. The library was made from cDNA and included unique molecular identifiers. One entry per CDR3 protein, called by TCRdb with MiXCR from the PCR reads. Of about 170,000 distinct CDR3 sequences listed, approximately 30% are singletons. Per germline, CDR1 DFQATT and CDR2 SNEGSKA (reference sequence). The CDR3 is made up of 15 amino acids. The V segment lost 1 base and the J segment 1 base; nucleotides outside the gene matches: 5. Study-wide results and limits: Roughly five TRBV segments were significantly more frequent in patients than in controls. TRBV5-6, TRBV5-1 and TRBV20-1 were among these segments.

To note about this clonotype: The antigen is unknown. A much larger clone lies a single base off, so this may be a read error.

The sample taken for sequencing was blood. The clonotype comes from a girl aged 5-17 years with multiple sclerosis. The rearrangement uses TRBV20-1 and TRBJ2-7; 9 bases line up with TRBD2. CDR3 loop: CSARGATSGSYEQYF. For the CDR3, the DNA is TGCAGTGCTAGAGGCGCGACTAGCGGTTCCTACGAGCAGTACTTC.